This passage covers 9 T cell receptor beta chains from one sample sequenced in a study of PD-1 blockade in classical Hodgkin lymphoma. The time point was: cycle 4 day 1 (C4D1), after five to seven weeks of nivolumab. All patients relapsed after autologous stem cell transplantation, and brentuximab vedotin exposure varied. Sequenced by immunoSEQ multiplex PCR; TCRdb stores in-frame clones only, minus some. The sample has about 25,000 clones, 84% seen once. The sample here was peripheral blood mononuclear cells (PBMCs), taken before the fourth cycle of nivolumab. The receptors were sampled from a human donor with classical Hodgkin lymphoma.

This clone was seen a handful of times. This rearrangement joins TRBV27 to TRBJ1-2; D unclear. This CDR3 has 14 amino acids. V dropped 2 bases and J dropped 7 bases, with 14 bases sitting between them. The germline V gene has CDR1 MNHEY and CDR2 SMNVEV (reference sequence). The CDR3, as DNA: TGTGCCAGCAGTTTAGTACCCGGGTCTAGTGGCTACACCTTC. Residues: CASSLVPGSSGYTF.

The V and J genes are TRBV7-2 and TRBJ2-1; weak D call: TRBD1 (6 bases). The CDR3 is made up of 16 amino acids. CDR1 and CDR2 from the germline V gene are SGHTA and FQGNSA. Trimming took 3 bases from V and 0 from J, leaving 12 bases between them. CDR3 amino acids: CASSFGGYSSYNEQFF. The CDR3 nucleotides are TGTGCCAGCAGCTTTGGGGGCTATAGCTCCTACAATGAGCAGTTCTTC. Variable domain in full (rest from reference TRBV7-2 and TRBJ2-1): GAGVSQSPSNKVTEKGKDVELRCDPISGHTALYWYRQSLGQGLEFLIYFQGNSAPDKSGLPSDRFSAERTGGSVSTLTIQRTQQEDSAVYLCASSFGGYSSYNEQFFGPGTRLTVL.

The V and J genes are TRBV7-3 and TRBJ2-2, with 8 bases identical to TRBD1. The CDR3 runs 17 residues. V trimming: 4 bases; J trimming: 7 bases; junction bases outside the gene matches: 14. Looked up from germline, CDR1 is SGHTA and CDR2 is FQGTGA. Written as DNA, the CDR3 is TGTGCCAGCAGCTCAGGCCCCGGACAGGGAGTTAACGGGGAGCTGTTTTTT. Translated, it gives CASSSGPGQGVNGELFF.

The rearrangement joins TRBV4-2 to TRBJ1-2, with TRBD1 as a possible D gene (6 bases). Germline V gene sequence: CDR1 LGHNA, CDR2 YNFKEQ. V lost 2 bases to trimming and J lost 7 bases, with 8 bases between them. The CDR3 runs to 12 residues. The CDR3 loop reads CASSQTQGGYTF. The CDR3 DNA follows: TGTGCCAGCAGCCAAACACAGGGTGGCTACACCTTC.

The J gene is TRBJ2-1, the V gene TRBV19; D gene uncertain. This CDR3 comprises 16 residues. V dropped 1 base and J dropped 0 bases, with 10 bases sitting between them. The germline V gene encodes CDR1 LNHDA and CDR2 SQIVND (reference sequence). CDR3 amino acids: CASSIGPLYSYNEQFF. The CDR3 DNA sequence: TGTGCCAGTAGTATAGGGCCCCTCTACTCCTACAATGAGCAGTTCTTC.

The gene calls are TRBV5-1 and TRBJ1-1; TRBD1 aligns across 7 bases. V lost 2 bases and J lost 6; bases outside the gene matches: 4. Germline V gene lookup returns CDR1 SGHRS and CDR2 YFSETQ. This CDR3 comprises 13 residues. CDR3 bases: TGCGCCAGCAGCTTTCTACAGGGGTCTGAAGCTTTCTTT. This codes for CASSFLQGSEAFF.

This rearrangement joins TRBV5-1 to TRBJ2-2; D is uncertain. Germline assignment: CDR1 SGHRS and CDR2 YFSETQ. V was clipped by 2 bases and J by 6 bases, with 8 bases between them. This CDR3 has 13 residues. CDR3 amino acids: CASSLRVAGELFF. The CDR3 DNA sequence: TGCGCCAGCAGCTTAAGGGTCGCCGGGGAGCTGTTTTTT.

This chain uses TRBV6-5 with TRBJ1-5; D is unresolved. CDR3 size: 14 residues. Trimming stripped 6 bases from V and 0 bases from J, with 9 bases between. Germline-derived CDR1 and CDR2 are MNHEY and SVGAGI. The CDR3 DNA is TGTGCCAGCAGCTTCAAGTATAGCAATCAGCCCCAGCATTTT. Translating it yields CASSFKYSNQPQHF.

The V and J genes are TRBV30 and TRBJ1-1, with 9 bases identical to TRBD1. The CDR3 extends over 13 amino acids. Germline V gene sequence: CDR1 GTSNPN, CDR2 SVGIG (reference sequence). The V gene end was trimmed by 4 bases and the J gene end by 3 bases; junction bases not matched to a gene: 3. The CDR3 DNA sequence: TGTGCCTGGAATGACAGGGGGTACACTGAAGCTTTCTTT. It codes for CAWNDRGYTEAFF.